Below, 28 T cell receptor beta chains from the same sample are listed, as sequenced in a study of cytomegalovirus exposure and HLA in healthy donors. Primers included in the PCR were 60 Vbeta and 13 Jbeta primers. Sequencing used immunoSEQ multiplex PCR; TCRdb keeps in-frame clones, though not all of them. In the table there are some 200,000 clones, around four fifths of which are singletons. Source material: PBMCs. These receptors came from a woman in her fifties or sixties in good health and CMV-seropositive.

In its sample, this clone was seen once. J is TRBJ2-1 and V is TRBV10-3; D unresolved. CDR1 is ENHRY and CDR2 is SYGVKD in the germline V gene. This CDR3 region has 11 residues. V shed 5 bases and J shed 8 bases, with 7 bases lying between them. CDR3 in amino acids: CAISSSDEQFF. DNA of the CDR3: TGTGCCATCAGTAGTTCGGATGAGCAGTTCTTC.

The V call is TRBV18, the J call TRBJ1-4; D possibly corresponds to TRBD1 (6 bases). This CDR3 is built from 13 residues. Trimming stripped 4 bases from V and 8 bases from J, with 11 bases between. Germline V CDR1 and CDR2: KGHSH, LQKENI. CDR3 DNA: TGTGCCAGCTCACGGGACACTGGGGAAAAACTGTTTTTT. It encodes CASSRDTGEKLFF.

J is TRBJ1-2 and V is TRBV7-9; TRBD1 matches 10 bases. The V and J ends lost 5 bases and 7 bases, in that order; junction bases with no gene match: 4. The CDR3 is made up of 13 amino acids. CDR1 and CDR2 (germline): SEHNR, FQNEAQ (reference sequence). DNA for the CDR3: TGTGCCAGCAGCCTTGGGACAGGGGTTGGCTACACCTTC. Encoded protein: CASSLGTGVGYTF. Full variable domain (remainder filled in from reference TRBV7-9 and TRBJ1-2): DTGVSQNPRHKITKRGQNVTFRCDPISEHNRLYWYRQTLGQGPEFLTYFQNEAQLEKSRLLSDRFSAERPKGSFSTLEIQRTEQGDSAMYLCASSLGTGVGYTFGSGTRLTVV.

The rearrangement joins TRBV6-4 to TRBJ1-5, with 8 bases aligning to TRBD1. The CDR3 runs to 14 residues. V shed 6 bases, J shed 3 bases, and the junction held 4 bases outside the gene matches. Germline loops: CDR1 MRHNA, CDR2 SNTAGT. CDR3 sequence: CASRNRGNNQPQHF. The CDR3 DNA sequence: TGTGCCAGCAGAAACAGGGGGAACAATCAGCCCCAGCATTTT.

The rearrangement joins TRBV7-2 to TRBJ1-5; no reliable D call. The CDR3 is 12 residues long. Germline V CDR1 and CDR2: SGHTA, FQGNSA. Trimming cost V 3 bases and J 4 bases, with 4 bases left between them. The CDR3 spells CASSLLNQPQHF. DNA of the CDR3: TGTGCCAGCAGCTTGTTAAATCAGCCCCAGCATTTT.

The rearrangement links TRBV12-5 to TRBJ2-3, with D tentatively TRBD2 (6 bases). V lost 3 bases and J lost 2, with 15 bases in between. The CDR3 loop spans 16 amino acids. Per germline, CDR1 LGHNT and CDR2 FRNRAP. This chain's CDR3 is CASGFGGLIITDTQYF. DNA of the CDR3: TGTGCTAGTGGTTTTGGAGGGCTCATAATCACAGATACGCAGTATTTT.

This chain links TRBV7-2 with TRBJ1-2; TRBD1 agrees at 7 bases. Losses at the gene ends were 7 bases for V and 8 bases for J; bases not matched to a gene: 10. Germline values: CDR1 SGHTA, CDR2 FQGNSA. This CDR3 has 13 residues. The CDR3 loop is CASTGGQVNGYTF. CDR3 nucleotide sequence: TGTGCCAGCACAGGTGGACAGGTCAACGGCTACACCTTC.

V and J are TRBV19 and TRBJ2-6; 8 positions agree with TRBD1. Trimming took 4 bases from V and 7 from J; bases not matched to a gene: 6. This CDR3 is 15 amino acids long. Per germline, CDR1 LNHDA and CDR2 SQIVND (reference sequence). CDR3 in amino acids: CASSTGGAGANVLTF. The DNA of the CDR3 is TGTGCCAGTAGTACAGGGGGCGCAGGTGCCAACGTCCTGACTTTC.

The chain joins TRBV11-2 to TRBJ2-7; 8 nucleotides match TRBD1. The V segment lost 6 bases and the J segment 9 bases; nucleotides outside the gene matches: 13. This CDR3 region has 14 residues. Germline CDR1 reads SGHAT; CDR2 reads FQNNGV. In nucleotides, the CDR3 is TGTGCCAGCAGTCCAGACAGGGGCCCTACGAGGCAGTACTTC. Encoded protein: CASSPDRGPTRQYF.

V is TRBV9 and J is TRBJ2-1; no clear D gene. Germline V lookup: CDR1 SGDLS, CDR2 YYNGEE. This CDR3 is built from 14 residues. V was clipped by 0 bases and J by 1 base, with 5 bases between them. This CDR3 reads CASSVGSSYNEQFF. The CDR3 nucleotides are TGTGCCAGCAGCGTAGGGAGTTCCTACAATGAGCAGTTCTTC.

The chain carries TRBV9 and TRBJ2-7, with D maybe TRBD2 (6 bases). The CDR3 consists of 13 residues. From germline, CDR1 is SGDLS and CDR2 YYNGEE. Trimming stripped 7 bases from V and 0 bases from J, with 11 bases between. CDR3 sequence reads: CASGGISSYEQYF. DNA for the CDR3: TGTGCCAGCGGAGGGATTTCCTCCTACGAGCAGTACTTC.

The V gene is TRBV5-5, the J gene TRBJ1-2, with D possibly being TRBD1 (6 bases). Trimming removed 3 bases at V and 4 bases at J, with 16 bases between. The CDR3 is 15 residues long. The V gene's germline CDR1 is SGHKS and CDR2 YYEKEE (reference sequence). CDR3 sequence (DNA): TGTGCCAGCAGCTCTCTTACAGGGACGGGCTATGGCTACACCTTC. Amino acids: CASSSLTGTGYGYTF.

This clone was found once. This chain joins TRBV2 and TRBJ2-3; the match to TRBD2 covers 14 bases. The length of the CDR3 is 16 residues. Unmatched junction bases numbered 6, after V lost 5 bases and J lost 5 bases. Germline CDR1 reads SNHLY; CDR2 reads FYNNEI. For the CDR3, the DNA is TGTGCCAGCAGTAAGGGACTAGCGGGAGCTGGAGATACGCAGTATTTT. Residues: CASSKGLAGAGDTQYF.

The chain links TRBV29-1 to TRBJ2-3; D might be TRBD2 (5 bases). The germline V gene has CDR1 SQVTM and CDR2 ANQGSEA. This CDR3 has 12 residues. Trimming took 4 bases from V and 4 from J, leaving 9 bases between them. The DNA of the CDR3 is TGCAGCGTTGTTACAGCGGCAGATACGCAGTATTTT. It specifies CSVVTAADTQYF.

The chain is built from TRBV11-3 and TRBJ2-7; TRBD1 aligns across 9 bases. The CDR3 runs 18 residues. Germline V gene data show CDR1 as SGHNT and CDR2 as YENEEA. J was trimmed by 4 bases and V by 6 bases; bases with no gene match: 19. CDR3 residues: CASRGRGTGWAEGYEQYF. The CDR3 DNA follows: TGTGCCAGCAGGGGGAGGGGGACAGGGTGGGCAGAAGGGTACGAGCAGTACTTC.

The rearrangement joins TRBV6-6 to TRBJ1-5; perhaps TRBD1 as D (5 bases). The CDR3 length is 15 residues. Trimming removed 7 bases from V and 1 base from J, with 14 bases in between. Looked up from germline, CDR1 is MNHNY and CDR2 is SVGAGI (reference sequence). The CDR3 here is CASKLGQGSNQPQHF. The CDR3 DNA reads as TGTGCCAGCAAGTTGGGGCAGGGAAGCAATCAGCCCCAGCATTTT.

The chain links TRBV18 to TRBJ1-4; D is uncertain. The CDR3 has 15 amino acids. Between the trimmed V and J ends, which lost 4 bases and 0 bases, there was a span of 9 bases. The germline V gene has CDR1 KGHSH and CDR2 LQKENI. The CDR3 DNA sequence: TGTGCCAGCTCACGTCGCACAGCAACTAATGAAAAACTGTTTTTT. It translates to CASSRRTATNEKLFF.

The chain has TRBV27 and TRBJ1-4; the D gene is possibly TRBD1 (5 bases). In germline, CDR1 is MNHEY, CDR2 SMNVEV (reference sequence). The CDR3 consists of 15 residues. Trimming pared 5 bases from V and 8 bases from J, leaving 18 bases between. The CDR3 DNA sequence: TGTGCCAGCAGTCCTGCCAGGGCTCAGGAAGAAAAACTGTTTTTT. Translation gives CASSPARAQEEKLFF.

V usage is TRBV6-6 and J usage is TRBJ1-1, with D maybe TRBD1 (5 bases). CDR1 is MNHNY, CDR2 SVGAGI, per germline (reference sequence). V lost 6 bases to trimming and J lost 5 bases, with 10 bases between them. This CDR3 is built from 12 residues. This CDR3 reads CASSTDRTEAFF. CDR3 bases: TGTGCCAGCAGCACTGACAGAACTGAAGCTTTCTTT.

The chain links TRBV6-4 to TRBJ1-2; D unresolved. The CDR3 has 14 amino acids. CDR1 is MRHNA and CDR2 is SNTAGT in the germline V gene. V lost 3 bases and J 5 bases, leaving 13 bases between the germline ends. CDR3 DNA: TGTGCCAGCAGTGAGAACTTTGCTAGGTATGGCTACACCTTC. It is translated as CASSENFARYGYTF.

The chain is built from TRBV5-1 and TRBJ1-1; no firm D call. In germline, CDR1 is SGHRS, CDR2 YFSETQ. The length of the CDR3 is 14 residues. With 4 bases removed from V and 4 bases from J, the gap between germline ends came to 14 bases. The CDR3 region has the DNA TGCGCCAGCAGCGAGTCTCGGAGGTCCACTGAAGCTTTCTTT. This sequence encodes CASSESRRSTEAFF.

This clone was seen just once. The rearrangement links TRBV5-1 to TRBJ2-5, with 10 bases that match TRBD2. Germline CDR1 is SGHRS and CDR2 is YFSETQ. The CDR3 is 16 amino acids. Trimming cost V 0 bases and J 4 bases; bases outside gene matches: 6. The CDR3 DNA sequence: TGCGCCAGCAGCTTGGATCTAGCGGGAGAAGGAGAGACCCAGTACTTC. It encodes CASSLDLAGEGETQYF.

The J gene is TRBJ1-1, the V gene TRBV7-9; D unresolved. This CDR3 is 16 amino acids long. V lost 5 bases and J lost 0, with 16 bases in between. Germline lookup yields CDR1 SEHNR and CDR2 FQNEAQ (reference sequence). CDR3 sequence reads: CASSTVERALNTEAFF. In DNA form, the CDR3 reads TGTGCCAGCAGCACCGTGGAGCGGGCCTTGAACACTGAAGCTTTCTTT. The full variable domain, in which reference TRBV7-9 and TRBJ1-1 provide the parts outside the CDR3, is DTGVSQNPRHKITKRGQNVTFRCDPISEHNRLYWYRQTLGQGPEFLTYFQNEAQLEKSRLLSDRFSAERPKGSFSTLEIQRTEQGDSAMYLCASSTVERALNTEAFFGQGTRLTVV.

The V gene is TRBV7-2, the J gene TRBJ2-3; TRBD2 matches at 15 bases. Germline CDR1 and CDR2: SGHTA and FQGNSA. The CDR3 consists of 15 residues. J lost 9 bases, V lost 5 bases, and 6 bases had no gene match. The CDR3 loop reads CASSPPGTSGGTQYF. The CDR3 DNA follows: TGTGCCAGCAGCCCCCCCGGGACTAGCGGGGGGACGCAGTATTTT.

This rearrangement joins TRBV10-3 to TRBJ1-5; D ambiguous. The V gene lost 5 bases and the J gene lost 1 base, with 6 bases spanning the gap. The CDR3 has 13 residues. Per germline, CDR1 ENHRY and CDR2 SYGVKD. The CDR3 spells CAISTTSNQPQHF. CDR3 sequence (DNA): TGTGCCATCAGTACAACGAGCAATCAGCCCCAGCATTTT.

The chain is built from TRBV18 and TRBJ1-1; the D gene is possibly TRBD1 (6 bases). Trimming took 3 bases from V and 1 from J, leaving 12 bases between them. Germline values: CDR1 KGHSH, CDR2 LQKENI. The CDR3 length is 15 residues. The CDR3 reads CASSPESRGNTEAFF. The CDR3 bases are TGTGCCAGCTCACCCGAATCCAGGGGGAACACTGAAGCTTTCTTT.

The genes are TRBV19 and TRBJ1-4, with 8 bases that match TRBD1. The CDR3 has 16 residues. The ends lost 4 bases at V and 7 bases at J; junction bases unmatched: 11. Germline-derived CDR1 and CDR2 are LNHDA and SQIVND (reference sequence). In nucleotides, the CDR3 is TGTGCCAGTAGTACCCTCCGGACAGGGAAGGGTGAAAAACTGTTTTTT. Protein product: CASSTLRTGKGEKLFF.

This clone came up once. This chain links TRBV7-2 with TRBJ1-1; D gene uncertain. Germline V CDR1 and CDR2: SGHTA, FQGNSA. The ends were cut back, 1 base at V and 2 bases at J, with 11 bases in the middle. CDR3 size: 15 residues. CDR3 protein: CASSLGGQPNTEAFF. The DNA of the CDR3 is TGTGCCAGCAGCTTAGGTGGGCAGCCTAACACTGAAGCTTTCTTT. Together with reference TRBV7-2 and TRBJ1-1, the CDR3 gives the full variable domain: GAGVSQSPSNKVTEKGKDVELRCDPISGHTALYWYRQSLGQGLEFLIYFQGNSAPDKSGLPSDRFSAERTGGSVSTLTIQRTQQEDSAVYLCASSLGGQPNTEAFFGQGTRLTVV.